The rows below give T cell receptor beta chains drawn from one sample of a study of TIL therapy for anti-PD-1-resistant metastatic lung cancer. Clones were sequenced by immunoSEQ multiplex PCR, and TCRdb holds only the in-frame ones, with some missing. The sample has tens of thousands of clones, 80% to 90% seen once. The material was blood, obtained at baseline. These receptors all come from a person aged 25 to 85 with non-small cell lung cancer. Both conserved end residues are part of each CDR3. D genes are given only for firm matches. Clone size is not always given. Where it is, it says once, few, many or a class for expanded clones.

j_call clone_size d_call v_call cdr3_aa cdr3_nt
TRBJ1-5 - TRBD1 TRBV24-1 CATSDSRTGNQPQHF TGTGCCACCAGTGATTCGCGGACAGGGAATCAGCCCCAGCATTTT
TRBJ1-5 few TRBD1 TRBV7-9 CASSLTGAVNQPQHF TGTGCCAGCAGCTTGACAGGGGCGGTGAATCAGCCCCAGCATTTT
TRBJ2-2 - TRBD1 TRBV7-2 CASSRQTRQGATGELFF TGTGCCAGCAGCCGTCAGACACGGCAGGGGGCAACCGGGGAGCTGTTTTTT
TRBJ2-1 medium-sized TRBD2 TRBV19 CASGSGRDGGEQFF TGTGCCAGCGGGAGCGGGAGGGACGGAGGTGAGCAGTTCTTC
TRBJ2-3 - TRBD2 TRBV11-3 CASRSGGDTDTQYF TGTGCCAGCAGAAGCGGGGGGGATACAGATACGCAGTATTTT
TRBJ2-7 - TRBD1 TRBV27 CASSLKPGGMTYEQYF TGTGCCAGCAGTTTGAAACCAGGGGGAATGACCTACGAGCAGTACTTC
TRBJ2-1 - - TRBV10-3 CAIGENRDEQFF TGTGCCATCGGGGAGAATCGGGATGAGCAGTTCTTC
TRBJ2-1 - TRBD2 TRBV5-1 CASGRLAGEGNEQFF TGCGCCAGCGGTCGACTAGCGGGGGAGGGCAATGAGCAGTTCTTC
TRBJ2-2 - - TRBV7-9 CASSLPTPGGTGELFF TGTGCCAGCAGCTTACCTACGCCTGGGGGCACCGGGGAGCTGTTTTTT
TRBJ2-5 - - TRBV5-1 CASSLGQPQETQYF TGCGCCAGCAGCTTGGGACAGCCCCAAGAGACCCAGTACTTC
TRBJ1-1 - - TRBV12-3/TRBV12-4 CASIGDGNTEAFF TGTGCCAGCATTGGTGACGGGAACACTGAAGCTTTCTTT